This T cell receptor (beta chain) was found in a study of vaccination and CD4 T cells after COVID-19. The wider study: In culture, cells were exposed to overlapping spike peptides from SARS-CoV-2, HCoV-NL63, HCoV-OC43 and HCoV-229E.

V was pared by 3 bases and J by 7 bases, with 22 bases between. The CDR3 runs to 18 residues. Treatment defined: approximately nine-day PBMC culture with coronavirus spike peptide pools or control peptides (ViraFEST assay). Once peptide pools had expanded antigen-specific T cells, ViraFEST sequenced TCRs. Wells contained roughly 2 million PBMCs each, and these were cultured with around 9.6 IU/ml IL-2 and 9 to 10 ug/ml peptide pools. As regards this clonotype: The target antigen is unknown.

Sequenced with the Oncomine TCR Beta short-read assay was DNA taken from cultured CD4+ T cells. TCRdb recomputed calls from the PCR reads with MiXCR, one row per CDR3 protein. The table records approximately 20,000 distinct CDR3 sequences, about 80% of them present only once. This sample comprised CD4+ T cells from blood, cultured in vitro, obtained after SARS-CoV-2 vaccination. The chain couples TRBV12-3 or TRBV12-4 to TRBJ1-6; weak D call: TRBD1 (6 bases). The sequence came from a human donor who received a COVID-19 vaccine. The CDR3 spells CASSFFSGGPGPNSPLHF. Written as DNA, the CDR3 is TGTGCCAGCAGTTTCTTCTCGGGGGGGCCCGGCCCGAATTCACCCCTCCACTTT.